This entry concerns a single T cell receptor (beta chain). What it binds is not known. Primers included in the PCR were 60 Vbeta and 13 Jbeta primers. Here immunoSEQ multiplex PCR was the method, and the copy in TCRdb shows in-frame clones only, minus some. This sample yields some 240,000 clones, of which around nine tenths are seen a single time; 1.7% belongs to the top ten. The data belong to a study of cytomegalovirus exposure and HLA in healthy donors. The study's findings and limits: TCR beta V- and J-gene trimming was later associated with a missense DCLRE1C variant. Across donors, presence/absence analyses took sequencing depth to be roughly uniform. Reportedly, HLA-A and HLA-B alleles of most subjects were accurately predicted from TCR beta. Associated with HLA alleles at 0.05 false discovery rate in a later analysis were some 18,000 TCR beta sequences.

The V gene's germline CDR1 is SGHNT and CDR2 YYREEE (reference sequence). The germline V and J ends were trimmed by 1 base and 1 base, with 11 bases remaining between them. The CDR3 is 15 residues long. The chain employs TRBV5-4 and TRBJ1-1; maybe TRBD1 (6 bases). The sequencing sample was made of PBMCs. The TCR comes from a girl aged 2-10 years in good health and CMV-seronegative. CDR3 bases: TGTGCCAGCAGCTTGATGCAGGGGCGGAACACTGAAGCTTTCTTT. Residues: CASSLMQGRNTEAFF.